These 28 T cell receptor beta chains came from one sample sequenced in a study of shared clonotypes between healthy human individuals. Sequenced by immunoSEQ multiplex PCR; TCRdb stores in-frame clones only, minus some. The profile covers roughly 1,000,000 clones, with 78% appearing a single time and roughly 0.61% taken by the ten largest. The specimen was memory CD4+ T cells from PBMCs. Subset denoted: CD45RA-negative fraction. These receptors all come from a man aged 18 to 30 in good health. Some clones in this sample may be carry-over from other donors' samples.

The sample holds a few counts of this clone. This sequence joins TRBV14 and TRBJ2-1; 11 bases map to TRBD2. V dropped 5 bases and J dropped 6; count of bases not matched to a gene: 6. Germline V gives CDR1 SGHDN, CDR2 FVKESK. The CDR3 runs to 15 residues. DNA for the CDR3: TGTGCCAGCAGCTCACCCGGGACTAGCGGCAATGAGCAGTTCTTC. This codes for CASSSPGTSGNEQFF.

The sample holds a few counts of this clone. The chain carries TRBV5-4 and TRBJ1-2, with TRBD1 matching over 7 bases. Germline CDR1 SGHNT, CDR2 YYREEE (reference sequence). The CDR3 runs 15 residues. After removal of 3 bases from V and 7 bases from J, the junction contained 12 bases not matched to a gene. CDR3 loop: CASSSGQAPQGGYTF. CDR3 sequence (DNA): TGTGCCAGCAGCTCTGGACAGGCCCCCCAGGGTGGCTACACCTTC.

The chain couples TRBV14 to TRBJ1-1; the D gene is possibly TRBD1 (6 bases). The CDR3 has 13 amino acids. Germline CDR1 and CDR2: SGHDN and FVKESK. V was trimmed by 9 bases and J by 1 base, leaving 12 bases between them. CDR3 sequence reads: CASLGQPNTEAFF. CDR3 coding DNA: TGTGCCAGTCTCGGACAGCCGAACACTGAAGCTTTCTTT. Supplemented by reference TRBV14 and TRBJ1-1, the full variable domain reads EAGVTQFPSHSVIEKGQTVTLRCDPISGHDNLYWYRRVMGKEIKFLLHFVKESKQDESGMPNNRFLAERTGGTYSTLKVQPAELEDSGVYFCASLGQPNTEAFFGQGTRLTVV.

The V and J genes are TRBV7-2 and TRBJ1-2; D unresolved. From germline, CDR1 is SGHTA and CDR2 FQGNSA. There are 16 residues in the CDR3. V dropped 0 bases and J dropped 4 bases, with 15 bases sitting between them. The chain's CDR3 is CASSLAPGTLSYGYTF. The CDR3 DNA sequence: TGTGCCAGCAGCTTAGCGCCAGGAACCCTAAGCTATGGCTACACCTTC. Using reference TRBV7-2 and TRBJ1-2 for the parts outside the CDR3, the full variable domain is GAGVSQSPSNKVTEKGKDVELRCDPISGHTALYWYRQSLGQGLEFLIYFQGNSAPDKSGLPSDRFSAERTGGSVSTLTIQRTQQEDSAVYLCASSLAPGTLSYGYTFGSGTRLTVV.

The V gene is TRBV11-3, the J gene TRBJ2-1; D gene uncertain. CDR3 length: 14 residues. Per germline, CDR1 SGHNT and CDR2 YENEEA. Trimming removed 0 bases from V and 5 bases from J, with 8 bases in between. The CDR3 reads CASSLDRADNEQFF. In DNA, the CDR3 is TGTGCCAGCAGCTTAGATCGGGCCGACAATGAGCAGTTCTTC. Complete variable domain (other parts from reference TRBV11-3 and TRBJ2-1): EAGVVQSPRYKIIEKKQPVAFWCNPISGHNTLYWYLQNLGQGPELLIRYENEEAVDDSQLPKDRFSAERLKGVDSTLKIQPAELGDSAVYLCASSLDRADNEQFFGPGTRLTVL.

The chain is built from TRBV5-4 and TRBJ2-2; 8 bases match TRBD2. Germline values: CDR1 SGHNT, CDR2 YYREEE (reference sequence). J gave up 5 bases and V 5 bases, and 8 bases lay outside the gene matches. The CDR3 length is 15 residues. The CDR3: CASRSAGARTGELFF. Here the CDR3 DNA reads TGTGCCAGCAGATCAGCGGGAGCGAGGACCGGGGAGCTGTTTTTT.

The CDR3 DNA is TGTGCCAGCAGCTTGGAGCCAGGGGGTTTCTCGCCCCAGCATTTT. It translates to CASSLEPGGFSPQHF. This chain uses TRBV5-8 with TRBJ1-5, with 7 bases that match TRBD1. V trimming: 0 bases; J trimming: 9 bases; junction bases outside the gene matches: 9. CDR1 and CDR2 from the germline V gene are SGHTS and YDEGEE. This CDR3 has 15 amino acids.

V gene TRBV2 combines with J gene TRBJ2-1; 8 positions match TRBD2. The CDR3 sequence is 15 residues long. CDR1 is SNHLY, CDR2 FYNNEI, per germline. The J segment lost 6 bases and the V segment lost 7 bases, leaving 11 bases of the junction unmatched. CDR3 residues: CASMDEREWGNEQFF. CDR3 nucleotide sequence: TGTGCCAGCATGGATGAGCGGGAGTGGGGCAATGAGCAGTTCTTC.

This clone was recorded a few times. The chain recombines TRBV4-1 with TRBJ1-3; 11 nucleotides line up with TRBD1. This CDR3 has 15 residues. Germline CDR1 MGHRA, CDR2 YSYEKL. V lost 5 bases, J lost 2 bases, and 2 bases stayed unmatched. CDR3 loop: CASSRGQGAGNTIYF. DNA of the CDR3: TGCGCCAGCAGCAGGGGACAGGGGGCTGGAAACACCATATATTTT.

The gene calls are TRBV15 and TRBJ2-7; the match to TRBD2 covers 8 bases. The CDR3 is 16 amino acids. Germline-derived CDR1 and CDR2 are LNHNV and YYDKDF (reference sequence). V was pared by 0 bases and J by 3 bases, with 7 bases of the junction left unmatched. CDR3 DNA sequence: TGTGCCACCAGCAGAGATCCTAGCGGGCAACTCTACGAGCAGTACTTC. Its protein product is CATSRDPSGQLYEQYF.

The chain employs TRBV2 and TRBJ2-2; D gene ambiguous. The germline CDR1 and CDR2 sequences are SNHLY and FYNNEI. This CDR3 has 14 residues. V was pared by 3 bases and J by 4 bases, with 9 bases between. DNA for the CDR3: TGTGCCAGCAGTGATATAACTCCCACCGGGGAGCTGTTTTTT. Translating gives CASSDITPTGELFF.

The CDR3 loop is CASSEAGGNEQFF. For the CDR3, the DNA is TGTGCCAGCAGTGAAGCGGGGGGCAATGAGCAGTTCTTC. The chain has TRBV2 and TRBJ2-1; D is possibly TRBD2 (6 bases). The length of the CDR3 is 13 residues. Germline CDR1 SNHLY, CDR2 FYNNEI. The V and J ends lost 0 bases and 6 bases respectively, with 6 bases between them.

The chain is built from TRBV19 and TRBJ1-2, with a tentative D call TRBD1 (6 bases). The germline gives CDR1 LNHDA, CDR2 SQIVND (reference sequence). The V gene lost 3 bases and the J gene lost 0 bases, with 17 bases spanning the gap. This CDR3 region has 17 residues. CDR3 bases: TGTGCCAGTAGTATTTTGGCAGGGGCGACTTCTAACTATGGCTACACCTTC. The encoded protein is CASSILAGATSNYGYTF.

Note on this clone: Different DNA sequences within this sample yield the same CDR3. V usage is TRBV28 and J usage is TRBJ1-2, with TRBD1 identical over 9 bases. Trimming at V came to 5 bases and at J to 5 bases, leaving 6 bases not matched to a gene. CDR3 length: 14 amino acids. Germline V lookup: CDR1 MDHEN, CDR2 SYDVKM. The CDR3 reads CASSPTGGTYGYTF. The CDR3 coding sequence is TGTGCCAGCAGTCCGACAGGGGGGACTTATGGCTACACCTTC.

Points on this clone: The sample has other DNA sequences that encode this CDR3 too. CDR3 DNA: TGCAGTGCCCCTCCCGGCTACACCTTC. Protein: CSAPPGYTF. The V and J genes are TRBV20-1 and TRBJ1-2, with D unresolved. CDR3 length: 9 residues. Germline-derived CDR1 and CDR2 are DFQATT and SNEGSKA (reference sequence). The ends were cut back, 6 bases at V and 8 bases at J, with 7 bases in the middle.

The chain has TRBV7-7 and TRBJ2-2; possibly TRBD1 for D (6 bases). Germline CDR1 SSHAT, CDR2 FNYEAQ (reference sequence). Trimming shortened V by 5 bases and J by 1 base, and 8 bases separated the two germline ends. CDR3 size: 14 residues. The CDR3 sequence: CASSQDRNTGELFF. In DNA, the CDR3 is TGTGCCAGCAGCCAGGACAGGAACACCGGGGAGCTGTTTTTT.

This chain links TRBV11-3 with TRBJ2-2; TRBD1 or TRBD2 may be the D gene (5 bases each). The CDR3 covers 14 residues. Germline V CDR1 and CDR2: SGHNT, YENEEA. Trimming cost V 5 bases and J 3 bases, with 10 bases left between them. The CDR3 bases are TGTGCCAGCAGCCATGGGACGGACACCGGGGAGCTGTTTTTT. Translated, it gives CASSHGTDTGELFF.

This clone was detected a few times. J is TRBJ2-7 and V is TRBV2, with no clear D. The germline V gene encodes CDR1 SNHLY and CDR2 FYNNEI. The CDR3 runs 12 residues. V was trimmed by 3 bases and J by 2 bases, leaving 5 bases between them. CDR3 coding DNA: TGTGCCAGCAGTGACTCCACCTACGAGCAGTACTTC. Amino acid sequence: CASSDSTYEQYF. The full variable domain, completed using reference TRBV2 and TRBJ2-7, is EPEVTQTPSHQVTQMGQEVILRCVPISNHLYFYWYRQILGQKVEFLVSFYNNEISEKSEIFDDQFSVERPDGSNFTLKIRSTKLEDSAMYFCASSDSTYEQYFGPGTRLTVT.

This chain uses TRBV5-1 with TRBJ1-2; 10 nucleotides match TRBD1. The ends lost 5 bases at V and 5 bases at J; junction bases unmatched: 6. Germline loops: CDR1 SGHRS, CDR2 YFSETQ. The length of the CDR3 is 14 residues. The CDR3 DNA reads as TGCGCCAGCAGACCCGACAGGGGGCCTTATGGCTACACCTTC. This translates into CASRPDRGPYGYTF.

Only a few counts were recorded for this clone. This chain links TRBV10-3 with TRBJ2-5; 7 bases align to TRBD2. The J call may be wrong; the DNA end is better matched by TRBJ2-7. CDR3 length equals 15 residues. Germline V CDR1 and CDR2: ENHRY, SYGVKD. DNA for the CDR3: TGTGCCATCAGCGACGCACTAGCGCAAGCCTACGAGCAGTACTTC. Translation: CAISDALAQAYEQYF.

The rearrangement links TRBV10-3 to TRBJ2-7, with a possible D match to TRBD1 (6 bases). The germline V gene has CDR1 ENHRY and CDR2 SYGVKD. The CDR3 covers 14 residues. Trimming removed 4 bases from V and 0 bases from J, with 10 bases in between. Here the CDR3 DNA reads TGTGCCATCAGTGGGACAGCAAGCTCCTACGAGCAGTACTTC. Protein: CAISGTASSYEQYF.

This clone was recorded many times. V and J are TRBV27 and TRBJ2-7; possible D gene TRBD2, 5 bases. V was clipped by 1 base and J by 4 bases, with 23 bases between them. This CDR3 has 18 amino acids. Germline V gene data show CDR1 as MNHEY and CDR2 as SMNVEV (reference sequence). CDR3 bases: TGTGCCAGCAGTTTATATGGAGCGGTTTCCACGGTGGGTTACGAGCAGTACTTC. Its protein is CASSLYGAVSTVGYEQYF.

The CDR3 region is CASSAGTSHNYGYTF. In DNA, the CDR3 is TGTGCCAGCAGTGCCGGGACATCCCATAACTATGGCTACACCTTC. The chain links TRBV2 to TRBJ1-2; D perhaps matches TRBD1 (6 bases). Trimming cost V 4 bases and J 1 base, with 13 bases left between them. The CDR3 contains 15 residues. The germline CDR1 and CDR2 sequences are SNHLY and FYNNEI. The full variable domain, rest sourced from reference TRBV2 and TRBJ1-2, is EPEVTQTPSHQVTQMGQEVILRCVPISNHLYFYWYRQILGQKVEFLVSFYNNEISEKSEIFDDQFSVERPDGSNFTLKIRSTKLEDSAMYFCASSAGTSHNYGYTFGSGTRLTVV.

V gene TRBV9 combines with J gene TRBJ2-7, with 10 bases fitting TRBD2. This CDR3 has 15 residues. Trimming cost V 0 bases and J 7 bases; bases outside gene matches: 7. CDR1 is SGDLS, CDR2 YYNGEE, per germline. CDR3 amino acids: CASSVEGTSVGEQYF. The CDR3 DNA reads as TGTGCCAGCAGCGTAGAGGGGACTAGCGTAGGGGAGCAGTACTTC.

On this clone: The germline gene is not matched at one end of the junction; a read error may be the cause. The V call is TRBV30, the J call TRBJ1-4; D remains ambiguous. CDR1 is GTSNPN, CDR2 SVGIG, per germline (reference sequence). This CDR3 contains 12 residues. This CDR3 reads CAWSVTVGPPIF. The CDR3 bases are TGTGCCTGGAGTGTAACAGTCGGACCGCCGATTTTT.

The chain links TRBV7-2 to TRBJ2-1, with 11 bases matching TRBD2. CDR1 and CDR2 from the germline V gene are SGHTA and FQGNSA. After removal of 1 base from V and 6 bases from J, the junction contained 11 bases not matched to a gene. The CDR3 spans 18 residues. The CDR3 DNA follows: TGTGCCAGCAGCTTAGTTGTGCTAGCGGGAGGACGTATCAATGAGCAGTTCTTC. Amino acids: CASSLVVLAGGRINEQFF.

CDR3 bases: TGTGCCAGCAGCCCCGGGACAGGGATTTACGAGCAGTACTTC. Protein sequence: CASSPGTGIYEQYF. The V call is TRBV6-6, the J call TRBJ2-7; 9 nucleotides align to TRBD1. The CDR3 has 14 amino acids. V lost 6 bases, J lost 4 bases, and 7 bases stayed unmatched. The germline gives CDR1 MNHNY, CDR2 SVGAGI (reference sequence).

V usage is TRBV5-1 and J usage is TRBJ1-4; TRBD1 might be the D (6 bases). CDR1 is SGHRS and CDR2 is YFSETQ in the germline V gene. V lost 7 bases to trimming and J lost 3 bases, with 10 bases between them. The CDR3 runs to 13 residues. CDR3 bases: TGCGCCAGCTCAGGGGAGTCTAATGAAAAACTGTTTTTT. Translated, it gives CASSGESNEKLFF. The entire variable domain, with the rest obtained from reference TRBV5-1 and TRBJ1-4, is as follows: KAGVTQTPRYLIKTRGQQVTLSCSPISGHRSVSWYQQTPGQGLQFLFEYFSETQRNKGNFPGRFSGRQFSNSRSEMNVSTLELGDSALYLCASSGESNEKLFFGSGTQLSVL.